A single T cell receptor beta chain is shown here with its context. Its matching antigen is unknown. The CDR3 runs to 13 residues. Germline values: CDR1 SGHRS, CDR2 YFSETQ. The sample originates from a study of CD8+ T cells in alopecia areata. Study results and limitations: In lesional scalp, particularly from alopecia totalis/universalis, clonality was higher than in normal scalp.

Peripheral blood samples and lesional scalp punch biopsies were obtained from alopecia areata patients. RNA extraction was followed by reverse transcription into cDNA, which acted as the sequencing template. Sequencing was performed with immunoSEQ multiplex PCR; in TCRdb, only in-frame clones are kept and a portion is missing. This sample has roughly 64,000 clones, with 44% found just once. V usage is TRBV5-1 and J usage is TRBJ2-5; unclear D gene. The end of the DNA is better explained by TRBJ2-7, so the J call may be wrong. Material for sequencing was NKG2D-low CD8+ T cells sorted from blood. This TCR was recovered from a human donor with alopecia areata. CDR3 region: CASSLAAAYEQYF. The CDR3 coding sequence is TGCGCCAGCAGCTTGGCGGCAGCCTACGAGCAGTACTTC.